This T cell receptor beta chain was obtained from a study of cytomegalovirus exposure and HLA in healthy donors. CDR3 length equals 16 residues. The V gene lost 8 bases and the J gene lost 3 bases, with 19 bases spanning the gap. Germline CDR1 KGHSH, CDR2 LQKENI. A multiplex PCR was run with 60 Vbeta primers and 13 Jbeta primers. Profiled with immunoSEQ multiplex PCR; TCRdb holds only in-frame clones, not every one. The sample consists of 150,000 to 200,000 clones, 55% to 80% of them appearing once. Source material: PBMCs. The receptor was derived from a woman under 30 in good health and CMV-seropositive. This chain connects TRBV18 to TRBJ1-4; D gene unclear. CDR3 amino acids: CASGPTAGGANEKLFF. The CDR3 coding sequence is TGTGCCAGCGGCCCTACGGCTGGAGGAGCTAATGAAAAACTGTTTTTT. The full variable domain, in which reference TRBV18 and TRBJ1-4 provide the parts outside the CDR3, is NAGVMQNPRHLVRRRGQEARLRCSPMKGHSHVYWYRQLPEEGLKFMVYLQKENIIDESGMPKERFSAEFPKEGPSILRIQQVVRGDSAAYFCASGPTAGGANEKLFFGSGTQLSVL.